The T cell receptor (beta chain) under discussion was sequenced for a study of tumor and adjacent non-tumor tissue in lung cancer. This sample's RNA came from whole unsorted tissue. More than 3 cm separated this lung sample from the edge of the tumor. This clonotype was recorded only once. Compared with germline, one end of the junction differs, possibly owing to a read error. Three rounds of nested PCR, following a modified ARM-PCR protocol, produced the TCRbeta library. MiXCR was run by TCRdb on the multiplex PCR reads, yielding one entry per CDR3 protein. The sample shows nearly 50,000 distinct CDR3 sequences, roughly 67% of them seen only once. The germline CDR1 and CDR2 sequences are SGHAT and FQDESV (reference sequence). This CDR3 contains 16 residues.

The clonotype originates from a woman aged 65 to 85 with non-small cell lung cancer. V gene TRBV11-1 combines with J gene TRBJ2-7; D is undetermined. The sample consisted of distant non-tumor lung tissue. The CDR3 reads CASSLNIERSSCEQYF. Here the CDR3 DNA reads TGTGCCAGCAGTTTAAATATTGAGAGGAGCTCCTGCGAGCAGTACTTC.